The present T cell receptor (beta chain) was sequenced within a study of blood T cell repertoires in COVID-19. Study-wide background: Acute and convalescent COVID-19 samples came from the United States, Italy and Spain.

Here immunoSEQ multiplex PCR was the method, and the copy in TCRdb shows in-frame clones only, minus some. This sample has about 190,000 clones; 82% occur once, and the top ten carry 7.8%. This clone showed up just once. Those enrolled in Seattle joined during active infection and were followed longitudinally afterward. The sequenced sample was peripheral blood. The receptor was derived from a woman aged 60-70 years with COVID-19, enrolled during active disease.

CDR3 in DNA: TGCAGCGTTGAAGAGCCGGGACAACTGACGGGGGAAAAACTGTTTTTT. Encoded protein: CSVEEPGQLTGEKLFF. This chain links TRBV29-1 with TRBJ1-4, with TRBD1 as a possible D gene (6 bases). V lost 0 bases and J lost 8, with 19 bases in between. The CDR3 loop spans 16 amino acids. CDR1 and CDR2 from the germline V gene are SQVTM and ANQGSEA. Complete variable domain (other parts from reference TRBV29-1 and TRBJ1-4): SAVISQKPSRDICQRGTSLTIQCQVDSQVTMMFWYRQQPGQSLTLIATANQGSEATYESGFVIDKFPISRPNLTFSTLTVSNMSPEDSSIYLCSVEEPGQLTGEKLFFGSGTQLSVL.